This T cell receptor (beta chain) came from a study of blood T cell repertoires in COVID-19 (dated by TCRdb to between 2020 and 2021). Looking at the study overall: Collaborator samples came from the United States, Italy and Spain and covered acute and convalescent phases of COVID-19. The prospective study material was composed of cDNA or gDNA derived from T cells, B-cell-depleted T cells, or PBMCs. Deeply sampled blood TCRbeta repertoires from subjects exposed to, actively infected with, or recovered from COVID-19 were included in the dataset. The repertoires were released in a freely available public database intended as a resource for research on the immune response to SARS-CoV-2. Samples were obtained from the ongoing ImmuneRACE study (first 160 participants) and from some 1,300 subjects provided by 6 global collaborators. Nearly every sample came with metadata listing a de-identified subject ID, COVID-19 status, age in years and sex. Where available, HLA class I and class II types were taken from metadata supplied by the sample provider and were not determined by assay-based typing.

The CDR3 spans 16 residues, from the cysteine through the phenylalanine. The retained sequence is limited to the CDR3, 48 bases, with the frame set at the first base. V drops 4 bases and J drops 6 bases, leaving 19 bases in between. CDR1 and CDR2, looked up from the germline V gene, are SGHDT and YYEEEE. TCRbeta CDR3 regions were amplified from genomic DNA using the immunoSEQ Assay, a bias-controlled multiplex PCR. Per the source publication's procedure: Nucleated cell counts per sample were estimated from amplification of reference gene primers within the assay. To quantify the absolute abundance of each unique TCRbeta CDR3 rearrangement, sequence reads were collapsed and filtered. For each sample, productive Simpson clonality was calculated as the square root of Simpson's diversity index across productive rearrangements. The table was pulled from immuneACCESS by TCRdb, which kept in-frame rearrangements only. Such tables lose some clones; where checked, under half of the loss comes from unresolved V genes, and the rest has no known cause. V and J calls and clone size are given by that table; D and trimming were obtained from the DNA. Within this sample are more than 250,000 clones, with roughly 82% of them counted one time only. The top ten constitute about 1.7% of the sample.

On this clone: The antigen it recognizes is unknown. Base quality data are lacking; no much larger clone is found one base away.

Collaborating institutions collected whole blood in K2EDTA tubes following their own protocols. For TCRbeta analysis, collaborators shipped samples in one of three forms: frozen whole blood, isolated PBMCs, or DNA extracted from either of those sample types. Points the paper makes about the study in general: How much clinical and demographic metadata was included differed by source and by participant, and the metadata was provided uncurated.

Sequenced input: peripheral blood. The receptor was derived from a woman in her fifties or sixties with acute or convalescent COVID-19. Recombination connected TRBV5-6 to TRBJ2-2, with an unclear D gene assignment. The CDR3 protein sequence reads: CASSAIRGSEAGELFF. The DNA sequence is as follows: TGTGCCAGCAGCGCGATTCGAGGATCCGAGGCCGGGGAGCTGTTTTTT.